This passage covers 17 T cell receptor beta chains from one sample sequenced in a study of OX40 agonist ivuxolimab in advanced cancers. Generated by immunoSEQ multiplex PCR, the TCRdb table keeps only in-frame clones and is missing some. The sample records some 83,000 clones, approximately 83% being singletons. The sample consisted of CD4+ or CD8+ T cells sorted from blood, taken in a trial of the OX40 agonist ivuxolimab. These receptors all stem from an adult with an advanced solid tumor such as melanoma, head and neck, liver or kidney cancer.

The chain couples TRBV19 to TRBJ1-1; possibly TRBD1 for D (6 bases). This CDR3 has 16 residues. Germline-derived CDR1 and CDR2 are LNHDA and SQIVND (reference sequence). Trimming took 5 bases from V and 4 from J, leaving 20 bases between them. This chain's CDR3 is CASSLQGIGLGTEAFF. The CDR3 nucleotides read TGTGCCAGTAGTCTACAGGGTATCGGGTTGGGCACTGAAGCTTTCTTT.

This rearrangement joins TRBV7-9 to TRBJ2-3; 11 bases line up with TRBD2. From germline, CDR1 is SEHNR and CDR2 FQNEAQ (reference sequence). The CDR3 contains 17 residues. V lost 4 bases, J lost 2 bases, and 8 bases stayed unmatched. Here the CDR3 reads CASSSLAGGFITDTQYF. The CDR3 DNA reads TGTGCCAGCAGCTCCTTAGCGGGAGGGTTTATCACAGATACGCAGTATTTT.

V is TRBV30 and J is TRBJ2-7; 8 bases line up with TRBD1. The V and J ends lost 2 bases and 6 bases, in that order; junction bases with no gene match: 12. Germline-derived CDR1 and CDR2 are GTSNPN and SVGIG (reference sequence). The CDR3 totals 15 residues. DNA for the CDR3: TGTGCCTGGAGTACCCGGACAGGGTCGCTTAGCGAGCAGTACTTC. It translates to CAWSTRTGSLSEQYF.

The genes are TRBV7-8 and TRBJ1-1; no clear D. The V end was cut by 2 bases, the J end by 6 bases, with 10 bases between. Germline V gene sequence: CDR1 SGHVS, CDR2 FQNEAQ. The CDR3 runs 13 residues. In DNA form, the CDR3 reads TGTGCCAGCAGCTTAAGTGAATTATCTGAAGCTTTCTTT. It encodes CASSLSELSEAFF.

This clone was seen more than once but under ten times. The chain combines TRBV21-1 with TRBJ1-1; the table's D call of TRBD1 was not tested on the DNA. TRBV21-1 is termed a pseudogene. The CDR3 loop spans 15 amino acids. Here the CDR3 reads CASSMEGTGVTEAFF. The CDR3 DNA sequence: TGTGCCAGCAGCATGGAAGGGACAGGGGTAACTGAAGCTTTCTTT.

The V gene is TRBV7-3, the J gene TRBJ2-1, with TRBD2 matching 8 bases. Germline CDR1 reads SGHTA; CDR2 reads FQGTGA. This CDR3 comprises 16 residues. The V segment lost 5 bases and the J segment 2 bases; nucleotides outside the gene matches: 8. CDR3 nucleotides: TGTGCCAGCAGCCCACGAGCGGGAGCCACCTACAATGAGCAGTTCTTC. Its protein is CASSPRAGATYNEQFF.

This chain links TRBV7-8 with TRBJ2-5; TRBD2 matches at 7 bases. CDR3 size: 14 residues. In germline, CDR1 is SGHVS, CDR2 FQNEAQ. Trimming cost V 2 bases and J 4 bases; bases outside gene matches: 4. The CDR3 here is CASSLSWEGETQYF. The CDR3, as DNA: TGTGCCAGCAGCTTAAGTTGGGAGGGAGAGACCCAGTACTTC.

The J gene is TRBJ1-2, the V gene TRBV19; 9 positions match TRBD1. This CDR3 has 15 residues. Germline V gives CDR1 LNHDA, CDR2 SQIVND (reference sequence). V was pared by 5 bases and J by 1 base, with 5 bases of the junction left unmatched. DNA of the CDR3: TGTGCCAGTAGTGAGGGGACAGGGAATAACTATGGCTACACCTTC. Translation gives CASSEGTGNNYGYTF.

The genes are TRBV7-6 and TRBJ2-7; TRBD1 agrees at 8 bases. In germline, CDR1 is SGHVS, CDR2 FNYEAQ. J was trimmed by 3 bases and V by 6 bases; bases with no gene match: 7. CDR3 size: 14 residues. CDR3 sequence reads: CASSQRQGNYEQYF. The CDR3 region has the DNA TGTGCCAGCAGTCAACGACAGGGGAACTACGAGCAGTACTTC.

The chain joins TRBV7-9 to TRBJ2-1; possibly TRBD2 for D (6 bases). Germline V gene sequence: CDR1 SEHNR, CDR2 FQNEAQ (reference sequence). The CDR3 consists of 15 residues. Trimming removed 3 bases at V and 4 bases at J, with 13 bases between. The CDR3 nucleotides are TGTGCCAGCAGCTTGGGGACTGGAAGATACAATGAGCAGTTCTTC. Amino acids: CASSLGTGRYNEQFF.

V usage is TRBV28 and J usage is TRBJ1-6; D might be TRBD1 (5 bases). Looked up from germline, CDR1 is MDHEN and CDR2 is SYDVKM. Trimming took 5 bases from V and 4 from J, leaving 15 bases between them. This CDR3 region has 16 residues. Written as DNA, the CDR3 is TGTGCCAGCAGTGGGGCCCGGGGGACGTATAATTCACCCCTCCACTTT. Amino acids: CASSGARGTYNSPLHF.

This clone occurred once. CDR3 in amino acids: CASSHDRVQPQHF. In nucleotides, the CDR3 is TGTGCCAGCAGCCACGACAGGGTTCAGCCCCAGCATTTT. J is TRBJ1-5 and V is TRBV28, with 7 bases lining up with TRBD1. The CDR3 sequence is 13 residues long. CDR1 and CDR2 from the germline V gene are MDHEN and SYDVKM. With 6 bases clipped from V and 6 bases from J, the junction kept 5 bases outside the gene matches.

This clone has just a few counts. The same CDR3 arises from other DNA sequences in this sample as well. The chain combines TRBV18 with TRBJ1-4; TRBD1 agrees at 9 bases. V dropped 0 bases and J dropped 5; count of bases not matched to a gene: 1. The germline gives CDR1 KGHSH, CDR2 LQKENI. The CDR3 consists of 15 residues. The CDR3 spells CASSPPGQGNEKLFF. For the CDR3, the DNA is TGTGCCAGCTCACCACCGGGACAGGGAAATGAAAAACTGTTTTTT.

Regarding this clone: The sample has other DNA sequences that encode this CDR3 too. The gene calls are TRBV28 and TRBJ1-3; D is unclear. Germline CDR1 MDHEN, CDR2 SYDVKM. The CDR3 is made up of 15 amino acids. Trimming pared 3 bases from V and 0 bases from J, leaving 9 bases between. In DNA, the CDR3 is TGTGCCAGCAGTTTCAGGCGGGGCTCTGGAAACACCATATATTTT. It specifies CASSFRRGSGNTIYF.

V is TRBV6-6 and J is TRBJ2-1, with 8 bases lining up with TRBD1. With 4 bases clipped from V and 6 bases from J, the junction kept 5 bases outside the gene matches. The CDR3 extends over 14 amino acids. Germline loops: CDR1 MNHNY, CDR2 SVGAGI (reference sequence). CDR3 in amino acids: CASSSRGQLNEQFF. As DNA, the CDR3 is TGTGCCAGCAGTTCCAGGGGGCAACTCAATGAGCAGTTCTTC.

This rearrangement joins TRBV7-8 to TRBJ2-5; D is perhaps TRBD1 (6 bases). The CDR3 sequence is 14 residues long. Trimming shortened V by 3 bases and J by 4 bases, and 12 bases separated the two germline ends. From germline, CDR1 is SGHVS and CDR2 FQNEAQ. CDR3 coding DNA: TGTGCCAGCAGCTTCCCGACAGGATCAGAGACCCAGTACTTC. This translates into CASSFPTGSETQYF.

J is TRBJ1-4 and V is TRBV6-6; 7 bases fit TRBD1. Germline V gene data show CDR1 as MNHNY and CDR2 as SVGAGI (reference sequence). This CDR3 is built from 14 residues. Unmatched junction bases numbered 8, after V lost 6 bases and J lost 7 bases. The CDR3 loop is CASRAEGASEKLFF. The CDR3 DNA follows: TGTGCCAGCAGAGCCGAGGGGGCAAGTGAAAAACTGTTTTTT.